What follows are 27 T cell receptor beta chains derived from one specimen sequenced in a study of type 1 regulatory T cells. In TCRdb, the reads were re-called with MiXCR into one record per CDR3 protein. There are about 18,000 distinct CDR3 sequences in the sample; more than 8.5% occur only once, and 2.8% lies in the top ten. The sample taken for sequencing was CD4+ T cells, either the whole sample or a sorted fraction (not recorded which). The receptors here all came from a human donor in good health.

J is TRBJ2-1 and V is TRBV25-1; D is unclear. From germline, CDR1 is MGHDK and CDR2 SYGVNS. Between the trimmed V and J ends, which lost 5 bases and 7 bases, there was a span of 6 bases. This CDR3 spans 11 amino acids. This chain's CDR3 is CASSSGNEQFF. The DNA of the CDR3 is TGTGCCAGCAGTTCCGGGAATGAGCAGTTCTTC.

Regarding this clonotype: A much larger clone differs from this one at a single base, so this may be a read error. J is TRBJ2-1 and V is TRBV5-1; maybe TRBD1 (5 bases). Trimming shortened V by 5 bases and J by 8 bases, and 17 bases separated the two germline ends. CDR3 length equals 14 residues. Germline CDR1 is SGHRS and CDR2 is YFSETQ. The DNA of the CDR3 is TGCGCCAGCAGTCAGAAGTCAGGGCCGGATGAGCAGTTCTTC. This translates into CASSQKSGPDEQFF.

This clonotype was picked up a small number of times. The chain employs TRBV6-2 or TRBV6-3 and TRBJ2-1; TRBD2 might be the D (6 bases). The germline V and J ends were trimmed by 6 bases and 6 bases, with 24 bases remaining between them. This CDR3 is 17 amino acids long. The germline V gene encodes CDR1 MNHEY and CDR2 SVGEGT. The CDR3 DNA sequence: TGTGCCAGCAGCCGACCCATGAATGGCCTAGCGCGCAATGAGCAGTTCTTC. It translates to CASSRPMNGLARNEQFF.

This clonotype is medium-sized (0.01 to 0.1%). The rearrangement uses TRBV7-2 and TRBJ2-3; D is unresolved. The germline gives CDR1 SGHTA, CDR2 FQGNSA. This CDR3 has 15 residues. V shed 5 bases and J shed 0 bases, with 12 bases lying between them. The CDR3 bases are TGTGCCAGCAGCCCCCTGAGAAGCAGCACAGATACGCAGTATTTT. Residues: CASSPLRSSTDTQYF.

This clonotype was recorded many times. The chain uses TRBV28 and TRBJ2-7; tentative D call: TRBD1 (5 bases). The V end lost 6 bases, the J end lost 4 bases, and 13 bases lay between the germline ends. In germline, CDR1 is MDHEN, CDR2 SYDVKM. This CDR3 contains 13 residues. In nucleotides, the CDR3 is TGTGCCAGCAGCCCTCACGACAGATACGAGCAGTACTTC. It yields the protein CASSPHDRYEQYF.

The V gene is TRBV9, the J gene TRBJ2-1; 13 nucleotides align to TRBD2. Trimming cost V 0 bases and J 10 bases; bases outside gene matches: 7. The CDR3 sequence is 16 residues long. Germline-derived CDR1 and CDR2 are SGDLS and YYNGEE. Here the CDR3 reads CASSVVGTSGTREQFF. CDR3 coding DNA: TGTGCCAGCAGCGTAGTAGGGACTAGCGGGACCCGGGAGCAGTTCTTC. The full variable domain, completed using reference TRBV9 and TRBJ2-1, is DSGVTQTPKHLITATGQRVTLRCSPRSGDLSVYWYQQSLDQGLQFLIQYYNGEERAKGNILERFSAQQFPDLHSELNLSSLELGDSALYFCASSVVGTSGTREQFFGPGTRLTVL.

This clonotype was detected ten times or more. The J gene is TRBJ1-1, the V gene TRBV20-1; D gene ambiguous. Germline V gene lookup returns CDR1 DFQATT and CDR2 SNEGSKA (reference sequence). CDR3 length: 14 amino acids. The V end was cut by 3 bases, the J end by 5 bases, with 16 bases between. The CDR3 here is CSARGNSRSTEAFF. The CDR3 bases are TGCAGTGCTAGGGGAAACAGCCGCTCGACTGAAGCTTTCTTT.

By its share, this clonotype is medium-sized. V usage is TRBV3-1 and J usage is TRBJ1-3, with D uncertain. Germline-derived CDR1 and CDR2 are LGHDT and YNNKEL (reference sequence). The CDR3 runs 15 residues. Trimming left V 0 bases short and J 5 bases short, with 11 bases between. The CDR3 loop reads CASSQDSGRRNTIYF. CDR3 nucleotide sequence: TGTGCCAGCAGCCAAGATTCGGGCAGACGAAACACCATATATTTT.

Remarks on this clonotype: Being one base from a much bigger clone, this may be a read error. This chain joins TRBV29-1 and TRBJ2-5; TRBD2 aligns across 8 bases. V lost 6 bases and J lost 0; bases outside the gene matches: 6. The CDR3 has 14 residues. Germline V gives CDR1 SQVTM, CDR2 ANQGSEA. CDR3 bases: TGCAGCGTGGGACTAGTGGGGTACCAAGAGACCCAGTACTTC. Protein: CSVGLVGYQETQYF.

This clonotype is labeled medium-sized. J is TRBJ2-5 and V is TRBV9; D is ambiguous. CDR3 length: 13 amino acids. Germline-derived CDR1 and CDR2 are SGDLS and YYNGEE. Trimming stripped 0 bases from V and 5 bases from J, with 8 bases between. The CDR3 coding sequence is TGTGCCAGCAGCGTAGAAGGAGCGGAGACCCAGTACTTC. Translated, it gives CASSVEGAETQYF.

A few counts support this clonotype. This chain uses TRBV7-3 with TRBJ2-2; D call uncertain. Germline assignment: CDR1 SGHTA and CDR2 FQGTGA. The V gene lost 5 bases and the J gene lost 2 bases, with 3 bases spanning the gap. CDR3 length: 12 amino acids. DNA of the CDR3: TGTGCCAGCAGCGCAAACACCGGGGAGCTGTTTTTT. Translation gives CASSANTGELFF.

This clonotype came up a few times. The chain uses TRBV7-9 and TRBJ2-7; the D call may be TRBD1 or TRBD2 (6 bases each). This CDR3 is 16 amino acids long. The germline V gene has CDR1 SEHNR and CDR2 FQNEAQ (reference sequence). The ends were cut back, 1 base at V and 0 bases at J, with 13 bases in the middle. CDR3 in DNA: TGTGCCAGCAGCTTAGGGGGGGCGGGGAGCTCCTACGAGCAGTACTTC. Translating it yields CASSLGGAGSSYEQYF.

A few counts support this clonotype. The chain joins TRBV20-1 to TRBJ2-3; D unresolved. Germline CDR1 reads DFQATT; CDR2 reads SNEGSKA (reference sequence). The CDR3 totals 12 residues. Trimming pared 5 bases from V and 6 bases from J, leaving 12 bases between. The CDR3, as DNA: TGCAGTGCTTGGACGGAGCCCGATACGCAGTATTTT. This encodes CSAWTEPDTQYF.

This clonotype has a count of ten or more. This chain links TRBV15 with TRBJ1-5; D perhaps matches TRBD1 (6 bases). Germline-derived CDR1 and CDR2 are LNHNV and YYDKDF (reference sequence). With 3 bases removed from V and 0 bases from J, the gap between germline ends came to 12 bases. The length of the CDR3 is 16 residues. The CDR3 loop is CATSRRQGGSNQPQHF. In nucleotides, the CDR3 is TGTGCCACCAGCAGGCGACAAGGGGGTAGCAATCAGCCCCAGCATTTT.

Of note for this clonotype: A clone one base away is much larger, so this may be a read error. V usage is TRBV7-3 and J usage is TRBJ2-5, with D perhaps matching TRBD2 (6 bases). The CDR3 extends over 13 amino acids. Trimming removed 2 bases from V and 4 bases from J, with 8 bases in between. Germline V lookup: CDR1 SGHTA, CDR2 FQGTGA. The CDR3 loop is CASSLGGGETQYF. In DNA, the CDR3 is TGTGCCAGCAGCTTAGGGGGAGGAGAGACCCAGTACTTC.

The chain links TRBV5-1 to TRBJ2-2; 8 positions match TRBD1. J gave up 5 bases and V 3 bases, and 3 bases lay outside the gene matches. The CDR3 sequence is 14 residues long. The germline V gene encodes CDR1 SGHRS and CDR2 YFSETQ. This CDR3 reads CASSSWTGTGELFF. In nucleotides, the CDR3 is TGCGCCAGCAGCTCGTGGACAGGGACCGGGGAGCTGTTTTTT.

The CDR3 bases are TGTGCCAGCAGTGAAATGGGTGTTAGCAATCAGCCCCAGCATTTT. This sequence encodes CASSEMGVSNQPQHF. The gene calls are TRBV6-1 and TRBJ1-5; D remains unclear. CDR1 and CDR2 from the germline V gene are MNHNS and SASEGT. The CDR3 has 15 amino acids. V dropped 2 bases and J dropped 0 bases, with 8 bases sitting between them.

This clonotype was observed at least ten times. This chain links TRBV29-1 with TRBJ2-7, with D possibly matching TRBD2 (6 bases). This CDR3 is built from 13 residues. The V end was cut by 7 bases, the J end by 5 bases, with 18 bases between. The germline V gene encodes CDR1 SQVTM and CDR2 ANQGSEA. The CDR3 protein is CSAYVRGENEQYF. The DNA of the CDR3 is TGCAGCGCCTATGTACGCGGGGAGAACGAGCAGTACTTC.

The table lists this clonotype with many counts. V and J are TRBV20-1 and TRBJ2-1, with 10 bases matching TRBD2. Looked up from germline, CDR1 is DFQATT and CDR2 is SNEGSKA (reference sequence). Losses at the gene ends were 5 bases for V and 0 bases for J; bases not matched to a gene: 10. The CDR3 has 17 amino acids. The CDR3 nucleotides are TGCAGTGCTGGTGGGACTAGCGACAGGAGCTCCTACAATGAGCAGTTCTTC. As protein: CSAGGTSDRSSYNEQFF.

The CDR3 reads CASRPISGRLSYEQYF. The CDR3 coding sequence is TGCGCCAGCAGACCCATTAGCGGGAGACTCTCCTACGAGCAGTACTTC. The chain links TRBV5-1 to TRBJ2-7; TRBD2 matches at 9 bases. CDR3 length: 16 amino acids. Germline CDR1 and CDR2: SGHRS and YFSETQ. With V trimmed by 5 bases and J by 0 bases, 9 bases remained unmatched.

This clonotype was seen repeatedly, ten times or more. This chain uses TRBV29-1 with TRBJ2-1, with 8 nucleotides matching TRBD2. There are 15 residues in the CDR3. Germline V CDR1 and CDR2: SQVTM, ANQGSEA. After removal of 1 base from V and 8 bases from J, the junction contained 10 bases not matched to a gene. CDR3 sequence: CSVEASSGRYDEQFF. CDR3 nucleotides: TGCAGCGTTGAAGCCTCCAGCGGGAGATACGATGAGCAGTTCTTC.

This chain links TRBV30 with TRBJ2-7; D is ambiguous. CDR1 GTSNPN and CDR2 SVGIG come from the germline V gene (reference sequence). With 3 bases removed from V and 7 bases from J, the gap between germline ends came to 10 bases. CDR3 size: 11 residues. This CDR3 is CAWSHRREQYF. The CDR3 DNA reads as TGTGCCTGGAGCCACCGCCGGGAGCAGTACTTC.

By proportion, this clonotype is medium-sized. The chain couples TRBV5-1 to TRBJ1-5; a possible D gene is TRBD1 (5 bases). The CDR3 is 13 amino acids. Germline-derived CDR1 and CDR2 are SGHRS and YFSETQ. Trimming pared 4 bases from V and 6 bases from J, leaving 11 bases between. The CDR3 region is CASSHEGTQPQHF. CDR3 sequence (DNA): TGCGCCAGCAGCCATGAGGGGACTCAGCCCCAGCATTTT.

For the CDR3, the DNA is TGTGCCTGGAGGGATTTGTCAGAACATCAGCCCCAGCATTTT. This gives the protein CAWRDLSEHQPQHF. The chain is built from TRBV30 and TRBJ1-5; D unclear. V was trimmed by 3 bases and J by 5 bases, leaving 14 bases between them. Germline CDR1 reads GTSNPN; CDR2 reads SVGIG (reference sequence). This CDR3 spans 14 amino acids. Filled out from reference TRBV30 and TRBJ1-5, the complete variable domain reads SQTIHQWPATLVQPVGSPLSLECTVEGTSNPNLYWYRQAAGRGLQLLFYSVGIGQISSEVPQNLSASRPQDRQFILSSKKLLLSDSGFYLCAWRDLSEHQPQHFGDGTRLSIL.

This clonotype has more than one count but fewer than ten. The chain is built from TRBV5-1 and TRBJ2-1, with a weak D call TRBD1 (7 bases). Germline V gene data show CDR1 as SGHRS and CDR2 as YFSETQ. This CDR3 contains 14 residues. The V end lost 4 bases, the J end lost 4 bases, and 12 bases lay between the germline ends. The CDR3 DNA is TGCGCCAGCAGCCGCGGGACAGTGTACAATGAGCAGTTCTTC. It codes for CASSRGTVYNEQFF.

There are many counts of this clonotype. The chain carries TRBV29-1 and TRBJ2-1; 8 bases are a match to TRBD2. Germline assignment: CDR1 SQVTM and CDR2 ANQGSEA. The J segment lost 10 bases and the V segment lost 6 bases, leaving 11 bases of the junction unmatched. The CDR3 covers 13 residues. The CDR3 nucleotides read TGCAGCGTAGCCGACCAAGGACTAGCCGAGCAGTTCTTC. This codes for CSVADQGLAEQFF.

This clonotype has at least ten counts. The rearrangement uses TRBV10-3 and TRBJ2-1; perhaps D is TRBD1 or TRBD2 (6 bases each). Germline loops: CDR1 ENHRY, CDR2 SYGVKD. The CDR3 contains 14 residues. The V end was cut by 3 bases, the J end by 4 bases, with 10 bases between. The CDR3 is CAISDRGGYNEQFF. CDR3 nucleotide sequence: TGTGCCATCAGTGACAGGGGAGGTTACAATGAGCAGTTCTTC.